This T cell receptor (beta chain) was retrieved from a study of blood T cell repertoires in COVID-19. For the study at large: Sites in the United States, Italy and Spain provided acute and convalescent COVID-19 samples. From T cells, B-cell-depleted T cells, or PBMCs came the material, which was cDNA or gDNA.

Authors' processing steps: How many nucleated cells were present was estimated from reference gene primer amplification. Here immunoSEQ multiplex PCR was the method, and the copy in TCRdb shows in-frame clones only, minus some. That table supplies the V and J calls and clone size; D and trimming were determined from the DNA. Of over 95,000 clones listed, 79% are singletons. Trimming took off 6 bases at V and 3 bases at J, with 12 bases between the two ends. Germline CDR1 reads MDHEN; CDR2 reads SYDVKM. The CDR3 is made up of 13 amino acids. This TCR was sampled from a woman older than 75 with active or convalescent COVID-19. This chain links TRBV28 with TRBJ2-7; no clear D. Sequenced input: peripheral blood. The CDR3 region is CASRWLDIYEQYF. The CDR3 coding sequence is TGTGCCAGCAGATGGTTAGACATCTACGAGCAGTACTTC.